This T cell receptor (beta chain) was profiled in a study of identical twins. Using its own MiXCR run on the 5' RACE reads, TCRdb lists one record per CDR3 protein. This table holds more than 250,000 distinct CDR3 sequences, approximately 8.5% found once. Many counts were recorded for this clonotype. These records were also assigned to another study, of yellow fever vaccine responses in identical twins. That source adds: Twin vaccine T cell responses reportedly seemed partly convergent, partly personalized.

The origin of this receptor is a woman aged 18-29 years in good health. The source material was memory (CD45RO+) T cells sorted from blood.

The CDR3: CASSYRSGGTDTQYF. The CDR3 DNA reads as TGTGCCAGCAGTTACAGGAGCGGGGGCACAGATACGCAGTATTTT. This chain joins TRBV6-5 and TRBJ2-3; TRBD2 aligns across 7 bases. The CDR3 sequence is 15 residues long. Losses at the gene ends were 2 bases for V and 1 base for J; bases not matched to a gene: 3. Germline CDR1 and CDR2: MNHEY and SVGAGI.